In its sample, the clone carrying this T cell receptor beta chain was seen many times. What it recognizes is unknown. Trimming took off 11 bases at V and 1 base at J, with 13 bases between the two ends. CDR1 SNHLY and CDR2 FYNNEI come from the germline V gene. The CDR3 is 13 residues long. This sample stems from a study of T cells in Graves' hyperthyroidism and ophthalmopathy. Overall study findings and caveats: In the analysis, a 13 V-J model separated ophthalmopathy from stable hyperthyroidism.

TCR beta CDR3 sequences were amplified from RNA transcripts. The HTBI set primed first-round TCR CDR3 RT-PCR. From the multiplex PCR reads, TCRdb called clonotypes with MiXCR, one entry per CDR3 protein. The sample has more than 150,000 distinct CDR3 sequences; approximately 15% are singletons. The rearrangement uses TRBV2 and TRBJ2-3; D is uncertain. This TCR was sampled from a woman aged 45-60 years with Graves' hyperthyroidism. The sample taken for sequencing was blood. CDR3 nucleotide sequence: TGTGCCCCTGGGAAGGACGGCACAGATACGCAGTATTTT. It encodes CAPGKDGTDTQYF.